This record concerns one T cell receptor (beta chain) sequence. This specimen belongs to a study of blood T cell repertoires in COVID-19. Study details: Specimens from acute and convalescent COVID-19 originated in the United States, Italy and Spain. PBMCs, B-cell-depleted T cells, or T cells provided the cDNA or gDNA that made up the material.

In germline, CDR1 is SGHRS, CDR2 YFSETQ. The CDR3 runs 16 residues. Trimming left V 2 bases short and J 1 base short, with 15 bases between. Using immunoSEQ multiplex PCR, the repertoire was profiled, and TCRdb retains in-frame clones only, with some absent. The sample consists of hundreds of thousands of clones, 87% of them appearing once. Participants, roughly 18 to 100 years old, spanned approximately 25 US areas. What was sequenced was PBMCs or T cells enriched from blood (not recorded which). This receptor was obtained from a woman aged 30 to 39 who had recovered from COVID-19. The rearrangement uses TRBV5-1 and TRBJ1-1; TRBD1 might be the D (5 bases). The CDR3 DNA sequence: TGCGCCAGCAGCTTTGCGGGGCTTTCGACGAACACTGAAGCTTTCTTT. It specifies CASSFAGLSTNTEAFF.